Each of the 17 T cell receptor beta chains below was sequenced from the same sample in a study of Tregs in tolerant kidney transplant recipients. Generated by immunoSEQ multiplex PCR, the TCRdb table keeps only in-frame clones and is missing some. The sample consists of 240,000 or so clones, roughly 80% of them appearing once. Sequencing was done on a sample of CD4+ T cells from blood. These receptors originate from a human donor in good health.

DNA of the CDR3: TGTGCCAGCATCCTGGACAGACTGAACACTGAAGCTTTCTTT. This gives the protein CASILDRLNTEAFF. The chain links TRBV6-1 to TRBJ1-1; D might be TRBD1 (6 bases). The V gene lost 7 bases and the J gene lost 0 bases, with 12 bases spanning the gap. This CDR3 spans 14 amino acids. Germline values: CDR1 MNHNS, CDR2 SASEGT.

Concerning this clone itself: The same CDR3 arises from other DNA sequences in this sample as well. V gene TRBV7-3 combines with J gene TRBJ2-7; 7 nucleotides line up with TRBD1. V dropped 1 base and J dropped 2; count of bases not matched to a gene: 14. Per the germline V gene, CDR1 is SGHTA and CDR2 is FQGTGA. The CDR3 loop spans 18 amino acids. CDR3 region: CASSLRGPRQGEAYEQYF. CDR3 bases: TGTGCCAGCAGCTTAAGGGGGCCCCGACAGGGTGAAGCCTACGAGCAGTACTTC.

V usage is TRBV2 and J usage is TRBJ2-5; 12 nucleotides match TRBD2. This CDR3 is 18 amino acids long. V gave up 3 bases and J gave up 2 bases; unmatched junction bases: 10. Germline CDR1 reads SNHLY; CDR2 reads FYNNEI. The CDR3 is CASSDLSWTSGEQETQYF. For the CDR3, the DNA is TGTGCCAGCAGTGACCTTTCGTGGACTAGCGGGGAACAAGAGACCCAGTACTTC.

DNA of the CDR3: TGCGCCAGCAGCTCCTTTCTAGCGGGGGGTCCAGATACGCAGTATTTT. Protein product: CASSSFLAGGPDTQYF. This rearrangement joins TRBV5-1 to TRBJ2-3, with 11 bases fitting TRBD2. The CDR3 extends over 16 amino acids. The junction had 7 bases not matched to a gene; V was cut back by 3 bases and J by 4 bases. Germline V gives CDR1 SGHRS, CDR2 YFSETQ.

The gene calls are TRBV16 and TRBJ2-1, with TRBD2 identical over 11 bases. This CDR3 contains 12 residues. The ends lost 6 bases at V and 15 bases at J; junction bases unmatched: 7. The germline CDR1 and CDR2 sequences are KGHSY and FQNENV. This CDR3 reads CASRGTSGSPFF. In nucleotides, the CDR3 is TGTGCCAGCAGAGGTACTAGCGGGAGTCCGTTCTTC.

The V and J genes are TRBV5-1 and TRBJ1-1, with D unresolved. CDR3 length: 14 residues. V was trimmed by 0 bases and J by 1 base, leaving 7 bases between them. Germline V gives CDR1 SGHRS, CDR2 YFSETQ. The chain's CDR3 is CASSLGSRNTEAFF. CDR3 DNA sequence: TGCGCCAGCAGCTTGGGCTCTAGGAACACTGAAGCTTTCTTT.

This chain joins TRBV25-1 and TRBJ2-1; 7 bases agree with TRBD1. CDR1 MGHDK and CDR2 SYGVNS come from the germline V gene. V lost 7 bases to trimming and J lost 0 bases; unmatched junction nucleotides: 3. The CDR3 runs to 14 residues. CDR3 residues: CASMTGSSYNEQFF. For the CDR3, the DNA is TGTGCCAGCATGACAGGGAGCTCCTACAATGAGCAGTTCTTC.

V usage is TRBV19 and J usage is TRBJ1-2; weak D call: TRBD1 (6 bases). Between the trimmed V and J ends, which lost 5 bases and 4 bases, there was a span of 14 bases. The CDR3 is 14 amino acids. Germline V gene data show CDR1 as LNHDA and CDR2 as SQIVND (reference sequence). The CDR3 here is CASSLTRDIYGYTF. Written as DNA, the CDR3 is TGTGCCAGTAGTCTCACCCGGGACATCTATGGCTACACCTTC.

The DNA of the CDR3 is TGTGCCAGCAGCTTAGCGCGGGGCAGGGGCGCCTATGGCTACACCTTC. Translation gives CASSLARGRGAYGYTF. The rearrangement uses TRBV7-8 and TRBJ1-2; possible D gene TRBD1, 6 bases. The germline V gene has CDR1 SGHVS and CDR2 FQNEAQ. Trimming shortened V by 0 bases and J by 4 bases, and 15 bases separated the two germline ends. The CDR3 has 16 amino acids.

The chain is built from TRBV29-1 and TRBJ2-7, with TRBD1 matching 7 bases. Trimming took 1 base from V and 4 from J; bases not matched to a gene: 7. Per the germline V gene, CDR1 is SQVTM and CDR2 is ANQGSEA. The length of the CDR3 is 14 residues. In nucleotides, the CDR3 is TGCAGCGTTGAAGGACAGGGTCGAGGTTACGAGCAGTACTTC. Translated, it gives CSVEGQGRGYEQYF.

The V call is TRBV5-4, the J call TRBJ2-3, with 8 bases that match TRBD2. The CDR3 spans 15 residues. V dropped 3 bases and J dropped 8; count of bases not matched to a gene: 11. Germline assignment: CDR1 SGHNT and CDR2 YYREEE (reference sequence). CDR3 loop: CASSWARGGEATQYF. The DNA for the CDR3 is TGTGCCAGCAGCTGGGCCCGGGGGGGAGAGGCTACGCAGTATTTT.

The chain links TRBV30 to TRBJ1-5; D is ambiguous. The V and J ends lost 3 bases and 7 bases respectively, with 13 bases between them. This CDR3 has 13 residues. Looked up from germline, CDR1 is GTSNPN and CDR2 is SVGIG (reference sequence). The CDR3 bases are TGTGCCTGGAGCCCCTCCTTGGGGCAGCCCCAGCATTTT. Residues: CAWSPSLGQPQHF.

The gene calls are TRBV6-1 and TRBJ2-5, with D unresolved. The J call may be wrong; the DNA end is better matched by TRBJ2-7. Germline V CDR1 and CDR2: MNHNS, SASEGT. This CDR3 contains 14 residues. Here the CDR3 reads CASLAYKYSYEQYF. CDR3 coding DNA: TGTGCCAGCCTTGCCTACAAGTACTCCTACGAGCAGTACTTC.

This chain connects TRBV6-5 to TRBJ2-3, with D possibly TRBD2 on 5 matching bases. CDR3 length equals 15 residues. The ends were cut back, 2 bases at V and 1 base at J, with 10 bases in the middle. Germline loops: CDR1 MNHEY, CDR2 SVGAGI. The DNA for the CDR3 is TGTGCCAGCAGTTACATGAGGGTACGCACAGATACGCAGTATTTT. The encoded protein is CASSYMRVRTDTQYF.

The chain employs TRBV6-6 and TRBJ1-2, with 7 positions matching TRBD1. The germline CDR1 and CDR2 sequences are MNHNY and SVGAGI (reference sequence). The CDR3 is 13 residues long. Trimming cost V 6 bases and J 7 bases; bases outside gene matches: 8. This CDR3 is CASSPTGLSGYTF. As DNA, the CDR3 is TGTGCCAGCAGCCCGACAGGGTTGAGTGGCTACACCTTC.

V and J are TRBV2 and TRBJ2-5; D call uncertain. V was trimmed by 8 bases and J by 2 bases, leaving 9 bases between them. CDR3 size: 12 residues. The germline V gene encodes CDR1 SNHLY and CDR2 FYNNEI. CDR3 DNA: TGTGCCAGCGGGGTTCGGCAAGAGACCCAGTACTTC. This encodes CASGVRQETQYF.

This CDR3 is CASSYEKGGRPQHF. CDR3 DNA: TGTGCCAGCAGTTACGAGAAGGGTGGTAGGCCCCAGCATTTT. V is TRBV6-5 and J is TRBJ1-5; D unclear. Germline V gene sequence: CDR1 MNHEY, CDR2 SVGAGI. Trimming left V 2 bases short and J 9 bases short, with 14 bases between. The CDR3 length is 14 residues.